This T cell receptor (beta chain) is drawn from a study of blood T cells in healthy people across ages. Study-wide points: Diversity of TCR beta per million T cells declined in a roughly linear way with age. PBMC samples, being unsorted, prevented any conclusive comparison of naive and antigen-experienced cells.

Together with a sample-barcoded 5' primer, a J-beta primer mix was included in a second PCR lasting roughly 6 to 12 cycles. Each CDR3 protein is one row after TCRdb ran MiXCR on the 5' RACE reads. The sample contains over a million distinct CDR3 sequences, about 45% of which appear only once. This clonotype showed up just a few times. No antigen is known for it. Germline V lookup: CDR1 MNHEY, CDR2 SVGAGI. The length of the CDR3 is 15 residues. The V and J ends lost 6 bases and 11 bases, in that order; junction bases with no gene match: 17. Caucasian individuals from Russia who were healthy and aged 6 to 90 acted as donors. They isolated at least 7 million PBMCs from each sample.

The rearrangement links TRBV6-5 to TRBJ2-5; TRBD2 aligns across 8 bases. Sequences were obtained from blood. The source is a young woman in good health. The CDR3 protein is CASSLGLEGLNEQYF. CDR3 in DNA: TGTGCCAGCAGCTTGGGACTAGAGGGCCTCAATGAGCAGTACTTC.